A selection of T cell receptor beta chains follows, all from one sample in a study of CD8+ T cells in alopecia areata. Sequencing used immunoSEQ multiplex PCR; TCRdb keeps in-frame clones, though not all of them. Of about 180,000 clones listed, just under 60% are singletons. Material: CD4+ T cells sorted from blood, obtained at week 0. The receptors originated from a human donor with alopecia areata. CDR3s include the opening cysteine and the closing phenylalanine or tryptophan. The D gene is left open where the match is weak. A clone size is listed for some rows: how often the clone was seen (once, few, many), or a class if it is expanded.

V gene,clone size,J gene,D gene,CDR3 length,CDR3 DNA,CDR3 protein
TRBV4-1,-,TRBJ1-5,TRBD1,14,TGCGCCAGCAGCCAGTTCAGGGGGCTTGAGCCCCAGCATTTT,CASSQFRGLEPQHF
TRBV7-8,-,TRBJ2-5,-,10,TGTGCCAGCGGACGAGAGACCCAGTACTTC,CASGRETQYF
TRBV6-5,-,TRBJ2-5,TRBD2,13,TGTGCCAGCAGGAAGTGGGAGGGAGAGACCCAGTACTTC,CASRKWEGETQYF
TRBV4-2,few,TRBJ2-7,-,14,TGTGCCAGCAGCCAAGTCATAGGGATGGGCGAGCAGTACTTC,CASSQVIGMGEQYF
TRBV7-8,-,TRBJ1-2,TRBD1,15,TGTGCCAGCAGCCTTTCCGGGACAGGGGACTATGGCTACACCTTC,CASSLSGTGDYGYTF
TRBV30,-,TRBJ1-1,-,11,TGTGCCTGGAGGGTCCGGACTGAAGCTTTCTTT,CAWRVRTEAFF
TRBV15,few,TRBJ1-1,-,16,TGTGCCACCAGCAGAGATACCGAACAGGTGTACACTGAAGCTTTCTTT,CATSRDTEQVYTEAFF
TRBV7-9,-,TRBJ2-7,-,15,TGTGCCAGCAGCTCGTCTGACAGGACTTCCTACGAGCAGTACTTC,CASSSSDRTSYEQYF
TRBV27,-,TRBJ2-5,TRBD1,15,TGTGCCAGCAGCTTCGGACAGGCCCGACGGGAGACCCAGTACTTC,CASSFGQARRETQYF
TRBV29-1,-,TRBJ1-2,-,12,TGCAGCAGCCAGCCAGCGAGCTATGGCTACACCTTC,CSSQPASYGYTF
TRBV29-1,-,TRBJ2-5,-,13,TGCAGCGAACTTAGTTGGTCCCAAGAGACCCAGTACTTC,CSELSWSQETQYF
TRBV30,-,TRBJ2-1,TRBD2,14,TGTGCCTGGAGTACGAGCGGGGGGGCATATGAGCAGTTCTTC,CAWSTSGGAYEQFF
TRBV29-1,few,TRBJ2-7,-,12,TGCAGCGTTGCCTCTGGGGGCTACGAGCAGTACTTC,CSVASGGYEQYF
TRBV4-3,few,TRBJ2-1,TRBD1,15,TGCGCCAGCAGCCGGTTAGGGGGCCGCCTCAATGAGCAGTTCTTC,CASSRLGGRLNEQFF
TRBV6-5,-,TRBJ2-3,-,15,TGTGCCAGCAGCTGGGACGTCAATCTGGAGAATACGCAGTATTTT,CASSWDVNLENTQYF
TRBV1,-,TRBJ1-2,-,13,TGCACCAGCACCTCGCAGCCGGGACGGGGCTACACCTTC,CTSTSQPGRGYTF
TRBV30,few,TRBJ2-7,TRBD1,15,TGTGCCTGGAGTGTCCAGGGACAGGGGGCATGGGAGCAGTACTTC,CAWSVQGQGAWEQYF
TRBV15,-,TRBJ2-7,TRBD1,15,TGTGCCACCAGCAGAGATTTGGCAGGGGGCTACGAGCAGTACTTC,CATSRDLAGGYEQYF
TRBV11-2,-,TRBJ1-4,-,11,TGTGCCAGCAGCTTAGGGCAAAGACTGTTTTTT,CASSLGQRLFF
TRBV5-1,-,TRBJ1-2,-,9,TGCGCCAGCTTACATGGCTACACCTTC,CASLHGYTF
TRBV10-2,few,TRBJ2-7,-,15,TGCGCCAGCAGTGAGTCGAAGGAGAGGACCTACGAGCAGTACTTC,CASSESKERTYEQYF
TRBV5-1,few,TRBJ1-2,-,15,TGCGCCAGCAGCCCCTCACCTCGGACAGTCGAGGGCTACACCTTC,CASSPSPRTVEGYTF
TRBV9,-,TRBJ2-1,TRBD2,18,TGTGCCAGCAGCCCCTGGACTAGCGGGCCAAGCTCCTACAATGAGCAGTTCTTC,CASSPWTSGPSSYNEQFF
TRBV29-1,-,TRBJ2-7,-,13,TGCAGCGTAATGGGACGAACCTCCTACGAGCAGTACTTC,CSVMGRTSYEQYF
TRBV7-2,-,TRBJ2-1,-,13,TGTGCCAGCAGCCCGGGCCCGAACAATGAGCAGTTCTTC,CASSPGPNNEQFF
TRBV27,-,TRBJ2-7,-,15,TGTGCCAGCAGTTTAGACGGGCTGAGCTCCTACGAGCAGTACTTC,CASSLDGLSSYEQYF
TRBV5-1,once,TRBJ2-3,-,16,TGCGCCAGCAGCTTGTTAACGGGCAGCTCCACAGATACGCAGTATTTT,CASSLLTGSSTDTQYF
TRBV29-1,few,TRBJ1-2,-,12,TGCAGCGTCTCCGGGAGCACCTATGGCTACACCTTC,CSVSGSTYGYTF
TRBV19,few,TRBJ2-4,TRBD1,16,TGTGCCAGTAGCCTTTTTGGTCCGGGACAGGATCGCATTCAGTACTTC,CASSLFGPGQDRIQYF
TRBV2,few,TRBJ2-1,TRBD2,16,TGTGCCACCCGCTCGAGGTGGCTAGCGGGGGACAATGAGCAGTTCTTC,CATRSRWLAGDNEQFF
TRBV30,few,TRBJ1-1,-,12,TGTGCCTGGAGTGGTCTCTTAACTGAAGCTTTCTTT,CAWSGLLTEAFF
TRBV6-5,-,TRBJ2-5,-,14,TGTGCCAGCAGTTACTCGGTGGAGGGGGGGACCCAGTACTTC,CASSYSVEGGTQYF
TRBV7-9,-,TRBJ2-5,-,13,TGTGCCAGCAGCCTCTCCGTAGGAGAGACCCAGTACTTC,CASSLSVGETQYF
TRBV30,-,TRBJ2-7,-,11,TGTGCCTGGAGTAGTGGGGGCGAGCAGTACTTC,CAWSSGGEQYF
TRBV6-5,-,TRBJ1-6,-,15,TGTGCCAGCAGGATAAACAGGGCTTGGGATTCACCCCTCCACTTT,CASRINRAWDSPLHF
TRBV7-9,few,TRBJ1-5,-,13,TGTGCCAGCAGCTTAGAACGGTACGGGCCCCAGCATTTT,CASSLERYGPQHF
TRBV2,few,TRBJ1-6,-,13,TGTGCCAGCAGTGAAGCGCCTACGCCACCCCTCCACTTT,CASSEAPTPPLHF
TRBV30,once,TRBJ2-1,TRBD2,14,TGTGCCTGGAGTGTTGATAGCGGGTACAATGAGCAGTTCTTC,CAWSVDSGYNEQFF
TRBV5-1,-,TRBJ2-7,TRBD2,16,TGCGCCAGCAGCGCCGCTTCGGGCGGGGGGATCTACGAGCAGTACTTC,CASSAASGGGIYEQYF
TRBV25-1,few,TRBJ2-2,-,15,TGTGCCAGCAGAGCTTTAAAGGGGAACACCGGGGAGCTGTTTTTT,CASRALKGNTGELFF
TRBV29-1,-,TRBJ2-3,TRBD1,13,TGCAGCGTTGACGCAGGGGGACGAGATACGCAGTATTTT,CSVDAGGRDTQYF
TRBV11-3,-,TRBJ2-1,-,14,TGTGCCAGCAGCTTAGTGAGTGAGGGGTCTGAGCAGTTCTTC,CASSLVSEGSEQFF
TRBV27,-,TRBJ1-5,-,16,TGTGCCAGTAGGGACCGCGGGGGGTTTAGCAATCAGCCCCAGCATTTT,CASRDRGGFSNQPQHF
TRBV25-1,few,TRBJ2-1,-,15,TGTGCCAGCAGTGGTTCGCCTAAGGCCTACAATGAGCAGTTCTTC,CASSGSPKAYNEQFF
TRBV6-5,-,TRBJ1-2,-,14,TGTGCCAGCAGCGGGACCGTAGTTGGCTATGGCTACACCTTC,CASSGTVVGYGYTF
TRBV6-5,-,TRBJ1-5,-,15,TGTGCCAGCAGTCCCTCGGGGTACGGCAATCAGCCCCAGCATTTT,CASSPSGYGNQPQHF
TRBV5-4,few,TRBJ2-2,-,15,TGTGCCAGCAGCCCAACAGGGACGAACACCGGGGAGCTGTTTTTT,CASSPTGTNTGELFF